Listed below are T cell receptor beta chains from one sample, sequenced in a study of PD-L1 blockade in urothelial cancer. Sequencing was performed with immunoSEQ multiplex PCR; in TCRdb, only in-frame clones are kept and a portion is missing. The sample shows around 46,000 clones, more than 75% of them seen only once. The input for sequencing was PBMCs, taken around atezolizumab (anti-PD-L1) treatment. The receptors originated from a man aged 60-69 years with urothelial cancer. Each CDR3 is given with its conserved first and last residue. Each record gives: V gene, CDR3 length, clone size, D gene, J gene, CDR3 DNA, CDR3 protein. The D gene is left open where the match is weak. The size field is filled for only some rows; it gives once, few, many or a size class.

>TRBV7-9|13|NA|NA|TRBJ2-3
TGTGCCAGCAGCTTTACTCAGCAGGGAGGGCAGTATTTT
CASSFTQQGGQYF
>TRBV6-5|13|once|NA|TRBJ2-7
TGTGCCAGCAGTTACAGCAGGGGCTACGAGCAGTACTTC
CASSYSRGYEQYF
>TRBV28|15|NA|NA|TRBJ2-2
TGTGCCAGCAGGAGAGGCGGGCTAGCTACCGGGGAGCTGTTTTTT
CASRRGGLATGELFF
>TRBV9|15|NA|TRBD2|TRBJ2-1
TGTGCCAGCAGCGTAGCGACTAGCGGGGGTAATGAGCAGTTCTTC
CASSVATSGGNEQFF
>TRBV19|14|NA|TRBD1|TRBJ1-2
TGTGCCAGTAACCTACAGGGGGTGAACTATGGCTACACCTTC
CASNLQGVNYGYTF
>TRBV29-1|15|NA|TRBD2|TRBJ2-7
TGCAGCGTCTCTGCCGGGACTAGCGTAACCTACGAGCAGTACTTC
CSVSAGTSVTYEQYF
>TRBV10-3|11|NA|NA|TRBJ2-1
TGTGCCACCTCACAGGACAATGAGCAGTTCTTC
CATSQDNEQFF
>TRBV7-2|15|NA|TRBD1|TRBJ1-1
TGTGCCAGCAGTCGACAGGGGGCGGGTAACACTGAAGCTTTCTTT
CASSRQGAGNTEAFF
>TRBV6-1|16|NA|TRBD2|TRBJ2-7
TGTGCCAGCAGTGCCGGGACTAGCGGGAGGGGTTACGAGCAGTACTTC
CASSAGTSGRGYEQYF
>TRBV18|13|once|TRBD2|TRBJ2-2
TGTGCCAGCTCGACTAGCCCCACCGGGGAGCTGTTTTTT
CASSTSPTGELFF
>TRBV7-9|14|NA|NA|TRBJ1-2
TGTGCCAGCAGCTTGAGCGGCACTAACTATGGCTACACCTTC
CASSLSGTNYGYTF
>TRBV9|16|NA|TRBD1|TRBJ2-1
TGTGCCAGCAGCTCAGGAGAGGGGGCGGCCTACAATGAGCAGTTCTTC
CASSSGEGAAYNEQFF
>TRBV19|14|NA|NA|TRBJ1-4
TGTGCCAGTAGCGACAGGAGCAATAATGAAAAACTGTTTTTT
CASSDRSNNEKLFF
>TRBV2|13|NA|NA|TRBJ2-7
TGTGCCAGCTTGAGACAGTCCCTGGCAGGGCAGTACTTC
CASLRQSLAGQYF
>TRBV6-5|15|NA|TRBD1|TRBJ2-7
TGTGCCAGCAGTTACTCGCAGGGGGCCTCCTACGAGCAGTACTTC
CASSYSQGASYEQYF
>TRBV6-5|16|few|TRBD2|TRBJ2-5
TGTGCCAGCAGTTACTCGAGGCGGGGGTGGAGCGAGACCCAGTACTTC
CASSYSRRGWSETQYF
>TRBV5-6|16|NA|TRBD2|TRBJ2-7
TGTGCCAGCAGCCCGGGACTAGCGGGTGGCTGGCACGAGCAGTACTTC
CASSPGLAGGWHEQYF
>TRBV7-2|19|NA|TRBD1|TRBJ2-4
TGTGCCAGCAGCTTACGGACCGGGACAGGAGAACTAGCCAAAAACATTCAGTACTTC
CASSLRTGTGELAKNIQYF
>TRBV9|15|NA|NA|TRBJ1-6
TGTGCCAGCAGCCCCCCCGGGGACTATAATTCACCCCTCCACTTT
CASSPPGDYNSPLHF
>TRBV30|10|NA|NA|TRBJ1-1
TGTGCCTGGAGTACGGGGGAAGCTTTCTTT
CAWSTGEAFF
>TRBV7-2|15|NA|TRBD2|TRBJ2-1
TGTGCCAGCAGCCTGGGACTAGCGGGAGGTAATGAGCAGTTCTTC
CASSLGLAGGNEQFF
>TRBV9|16|few|TRBD1|TRBJ1-3
TGTGCCAGCAGCGGGGGACAGGGTCTCTCTGGAAACACCATATATTTT
CASSGGQGLSGNTIYF
>TRBV6-5|15|NA|TRBD2|TRBJ2-7
TGTGCCAGCAGCGACGAGGGACTAGGCAACTACGAGCAGTACTTC
CASSDEGLGNYEQYF
>TRBV6-4|16|few|NA|TRBJ2-2
TGTGCCAGCAGTGGAGGAGGGTTAGGTAACACCGGGGAGCTGTTTTTT
CASSGGGLGNTGELFF
>TRBV7-2|14|NA|NA|TRBJ2-7
TGTGCCAGCAGCTTAGAGGCCCCAGGCTACGAGCAGTACTTC
CASSLEAPGYEQYF
>TRBV4-3|14|NA|NA|TRBJ2-1
TGCGCCAGTACCGCAGGGATCTCCTACAATGAGCAGTTCTTC
CASTAGISYNEQFF
>TRBV9|14|NA|NA|TRBJ2-3
TGTGCCAGCAGCCCCCCTGCGGCCACAGATACGCAGTATTTT
CASSPPAATDTQYF
>TRBV6-6|16|NA|NA|TRBJ2-7
TGTGCCAGCAGACTGGGCGGGGACGGCCTCTCCTACGAGCAGTACTTC
CASRLGGDGLSYEQYF
>TRBV7-2|15|few|NA|TRBJ2-3
TGTGCCAGCAGTCCTGACGGGTCTCGCGCAGATACGCAGTATTTT
CASSPDGSRADTQYF
>TRBV7-9|14|few|TRBD1|TRBJ2-7
TGTGCCAGCAGCTCGCCGGGACAGGGAGGCGAGCAGTACTTC
CASSSPGQGGEQYF
>TRBV13|17|NA|NA|TRBJ2-7
TGTGCCAGCAGTCGAATACCCCCAGAGACAGGAGTCTACGAGCAGTACTTC
CASSRIPPETGVYEQYF
>TRBV30|14|NA|NA|TRBJ1-6
TGTGCCTGGAAGGAGGGACTGTATAATTCACCCCTCCACTTT
CAWKEGLYNSPLHF
>TRBV5-6|13|NA|NA|TRBJ1-5
TGTGCCAGCAGCTTGGGACAATCTCAGCCCCAGCATTTT
CASSLGQSQPQHF
>TRBV7-8|16|NA|TRBD1|TRBJ2-5
TGTGCCAGCAGCTCGCCGACAGGGGGCGTAGGAGAGACCCAGTACTTC
CASSSPTGGVGETQYF
>TRBV1|17|NA|NA|TRBJ2-6
TGCACCAGCAGCCAAGTTTCGAGGGCTACTGGGGCCAACGTCCTGACTTTC
CTSSQVSRATGANVLTF
>TRBV19|13|NA|NA|TRBJ2-7
TGTGCCAGTAGTATTGACGGAGTCTACGAGCAGTACTTC
CASSIDGVYEQYF
>TRBV4-1|17|NA|TRBD1|TRBJ2-6
TGCGCCAGCAGCCTCCTCGGGACAGGGACTGGGGCCAACGTCCTGACTTTC
CASSLLGTGTGANVLTF
>TRBV28|15|NA|TRBD1|TRBJ1-4
TGTGCCAGCAGTTCTTTTGGACAGGGTTTAGAAAAACTGTTTTTT
CASSSFGQGLEKLFF
>TRBV7-3|13|few|NA|TRBJ1-2
TGTGCCAGCAGCTTAGAGAGTAACTATGGCTACACCTTC
CASSLESNYGYTF
>TRBV10-3|15|NA|TRBD1|TRBJ1-5
TGTGCCATCAGTGAGTTGCAGGGGGGCAATCAGCCCCAGCATTTT
CAISELQGGNQPQHF
>TRBV9|16|once|TRBD1|TRBJ1-3
TGTGCCAGCAGCACCGCGGACAGGGTAGGAGGAAACACCATATATTTT
CASSTADRVGGNTIYF
>TRBV5-4|14|NA|TRBD1|TRBJ1-2
TGTGCCAGCAGCTTGGACAGGGGGGGCTATGGCTACACCTTC
CASSLDRGGYGYTF
>TRBV5-1|15|NA|NA|TRBJ1-1
TGCGCCAGCAGCTTGGGAGGCCCCGGGGACACTGAAGCTTTCTTT
CASSLGGPGDTEAFF